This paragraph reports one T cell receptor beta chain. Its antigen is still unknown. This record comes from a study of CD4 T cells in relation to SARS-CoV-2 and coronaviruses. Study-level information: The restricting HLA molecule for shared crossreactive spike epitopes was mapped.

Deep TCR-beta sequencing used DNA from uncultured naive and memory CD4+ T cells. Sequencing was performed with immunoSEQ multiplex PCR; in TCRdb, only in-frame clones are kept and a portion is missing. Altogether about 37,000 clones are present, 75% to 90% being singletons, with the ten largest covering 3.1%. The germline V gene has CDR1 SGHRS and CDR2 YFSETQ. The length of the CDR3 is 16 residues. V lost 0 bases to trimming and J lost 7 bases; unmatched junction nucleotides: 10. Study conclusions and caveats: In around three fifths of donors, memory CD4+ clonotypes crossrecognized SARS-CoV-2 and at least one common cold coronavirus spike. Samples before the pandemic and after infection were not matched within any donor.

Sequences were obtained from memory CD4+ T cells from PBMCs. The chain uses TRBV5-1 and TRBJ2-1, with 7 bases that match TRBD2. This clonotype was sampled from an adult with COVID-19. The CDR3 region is CASSLEVGLSYNEQFF. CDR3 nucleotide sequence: TGCGCCAGCAGCTTGGAGGTGGGACTATCATATAATGAGCAGTTCTTC.